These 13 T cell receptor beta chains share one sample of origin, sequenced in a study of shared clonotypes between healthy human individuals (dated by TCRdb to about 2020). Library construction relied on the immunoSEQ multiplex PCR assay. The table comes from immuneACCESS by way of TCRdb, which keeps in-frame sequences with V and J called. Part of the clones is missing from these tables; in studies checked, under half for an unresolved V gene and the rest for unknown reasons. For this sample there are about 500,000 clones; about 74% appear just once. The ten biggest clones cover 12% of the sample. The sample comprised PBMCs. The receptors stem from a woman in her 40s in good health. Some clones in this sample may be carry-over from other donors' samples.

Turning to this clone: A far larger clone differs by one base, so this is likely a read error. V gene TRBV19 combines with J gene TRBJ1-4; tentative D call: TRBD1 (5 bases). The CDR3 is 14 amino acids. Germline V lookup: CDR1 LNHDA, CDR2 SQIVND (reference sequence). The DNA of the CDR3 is TGTGCCAGTGGTATAGGGGTTTCTGAAGAAAAACTGTTTTTT. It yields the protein CASGIGVSEEKLFF.

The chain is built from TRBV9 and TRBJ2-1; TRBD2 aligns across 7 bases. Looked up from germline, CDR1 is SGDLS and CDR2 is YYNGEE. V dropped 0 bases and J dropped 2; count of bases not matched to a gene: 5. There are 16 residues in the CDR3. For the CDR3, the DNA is TGTGCCAGCAGCGTAGGGGGGGGTATCCCCTACAATGAGCAGTTCTTC. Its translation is CASSVGGGIPYNEQFF.

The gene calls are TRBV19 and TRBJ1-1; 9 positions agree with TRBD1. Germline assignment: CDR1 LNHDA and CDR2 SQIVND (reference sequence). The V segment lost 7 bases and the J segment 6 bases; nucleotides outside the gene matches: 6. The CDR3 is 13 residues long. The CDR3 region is CASTKDRGAEAFF. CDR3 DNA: TGTGCCAGTACCAAGGACAGGGGTGCTGAAGCTTTCTTT.

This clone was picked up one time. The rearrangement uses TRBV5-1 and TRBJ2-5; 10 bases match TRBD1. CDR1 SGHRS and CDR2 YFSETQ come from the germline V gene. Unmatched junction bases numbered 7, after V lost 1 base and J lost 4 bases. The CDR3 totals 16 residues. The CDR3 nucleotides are TGCGCCAGCAGCTTGATGGGGACAGGGGAATCAGAGACCCAGTACTTC. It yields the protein CASSLMGTGESETQYF.

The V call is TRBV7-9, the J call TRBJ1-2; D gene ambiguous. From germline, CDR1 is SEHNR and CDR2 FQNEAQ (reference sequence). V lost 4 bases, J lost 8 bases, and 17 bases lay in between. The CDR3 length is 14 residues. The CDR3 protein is CASSSDIKGWGYTF. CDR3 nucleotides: TGTGCCAGCAGCTCTGACATCAAGGGCTGGGGCTACACCTTC.

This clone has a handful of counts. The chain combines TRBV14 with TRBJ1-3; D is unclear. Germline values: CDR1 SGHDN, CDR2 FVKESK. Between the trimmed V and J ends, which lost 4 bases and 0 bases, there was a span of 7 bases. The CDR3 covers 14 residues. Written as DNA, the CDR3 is TGTGCCAGCAGCCTGACGGGCTCTGGAAACACCATATATTTT. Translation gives CASSLTGSGNTIYF. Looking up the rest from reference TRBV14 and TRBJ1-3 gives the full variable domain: EAGVTQFPSHSVIEKGQTVTLRCDPISGHDNLYWYRRVMGKEIKFLLHFVKESKQDESGMPNNRFLAERTGGTYSTLKVQPAELEDSGVYFCASSLTGSGNTIYFGEGSWLTVV.

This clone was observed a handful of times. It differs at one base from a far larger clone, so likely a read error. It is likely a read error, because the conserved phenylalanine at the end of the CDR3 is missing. The CDR3 bases are TGCAGTGCTAGGACAGGGCGCGAGCAGTACCTC. Translated: CSARTGREQYL. The chain recombines TRBV20-1 with TRBJ2-7, with 7 positions matching TRBD1. Germline values: CDR1 DFQATT, CDR2 SNEGSKA (reference sequence). J was trimmed by 6 bases and V by 3 bases; bases with no gene match: 2. The CDR3 runs to 11 residues.

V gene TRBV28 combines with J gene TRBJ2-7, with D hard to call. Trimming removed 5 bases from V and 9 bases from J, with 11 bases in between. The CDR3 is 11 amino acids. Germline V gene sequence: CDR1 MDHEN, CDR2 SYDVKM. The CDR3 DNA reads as TGTGCCAGCAGTACATCGCTGGGGCAGTACTTC. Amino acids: CASSTSLGQYF.

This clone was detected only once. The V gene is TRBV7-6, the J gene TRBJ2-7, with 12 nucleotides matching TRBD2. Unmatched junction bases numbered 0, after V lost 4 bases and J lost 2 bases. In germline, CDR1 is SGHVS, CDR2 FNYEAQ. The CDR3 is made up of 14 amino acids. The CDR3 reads CASSSSGRAYEQYF. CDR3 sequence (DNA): TGTGCCAGCAGCTCTAGCGGGAGGGCCTACGAGCAGTACTTC.

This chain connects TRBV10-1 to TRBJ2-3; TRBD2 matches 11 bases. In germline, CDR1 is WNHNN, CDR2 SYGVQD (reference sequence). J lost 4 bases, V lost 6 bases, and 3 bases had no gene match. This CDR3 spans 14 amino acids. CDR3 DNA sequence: TGCGCCAGCAGCGATAGCGGGAGGGCAGATACGCAGTATTTT. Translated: CASSDSGRADTQYF.

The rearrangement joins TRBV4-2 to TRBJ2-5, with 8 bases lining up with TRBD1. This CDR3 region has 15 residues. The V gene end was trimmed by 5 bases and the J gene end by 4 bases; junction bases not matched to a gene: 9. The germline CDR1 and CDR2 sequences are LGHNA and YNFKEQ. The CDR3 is CASSDRGRGTETQYF. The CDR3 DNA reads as TGTGCCAGCAGCGACAGGGGCCGGGGTACAGAGACCCAGTACTTC.

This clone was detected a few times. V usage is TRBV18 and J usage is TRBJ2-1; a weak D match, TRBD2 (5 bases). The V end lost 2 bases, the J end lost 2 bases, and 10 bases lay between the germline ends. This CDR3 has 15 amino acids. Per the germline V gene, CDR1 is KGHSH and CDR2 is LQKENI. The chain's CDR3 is CASSPEGLAYNEQFF. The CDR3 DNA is TGTGCCAGCTCACCAGAAGGACTCGCCTACAATGAGCAGTTCTTC.

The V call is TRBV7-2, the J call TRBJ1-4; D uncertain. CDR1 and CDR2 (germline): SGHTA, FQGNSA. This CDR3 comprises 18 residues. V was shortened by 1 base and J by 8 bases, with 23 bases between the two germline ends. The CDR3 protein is CASSLGLGGETTGEKLFF. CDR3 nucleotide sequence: TGTGCCAGCAGCTTAGGTCTAGGTGGGGAAACTACGGGAGAAAAACTGTTTTTT.